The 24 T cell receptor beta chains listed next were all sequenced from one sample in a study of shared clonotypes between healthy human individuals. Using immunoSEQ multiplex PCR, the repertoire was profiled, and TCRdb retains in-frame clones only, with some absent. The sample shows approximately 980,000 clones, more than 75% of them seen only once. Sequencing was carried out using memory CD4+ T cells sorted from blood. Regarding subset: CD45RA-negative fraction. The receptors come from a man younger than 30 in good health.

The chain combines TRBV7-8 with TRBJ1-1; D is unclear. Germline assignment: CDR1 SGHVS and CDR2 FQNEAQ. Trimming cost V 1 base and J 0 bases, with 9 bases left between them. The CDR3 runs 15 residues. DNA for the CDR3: TGTGCCAGCAGCTTAGGGGAGATGGTGAACACTGAAGCTTTCTTT. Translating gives CASSLGEMVNTEAFF.

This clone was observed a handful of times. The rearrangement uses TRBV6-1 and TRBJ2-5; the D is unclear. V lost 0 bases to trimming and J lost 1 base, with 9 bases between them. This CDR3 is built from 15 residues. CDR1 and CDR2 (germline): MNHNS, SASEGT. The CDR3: CASSEAEQSQETQYF. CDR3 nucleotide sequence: TGTGCCAGCAGTGAAGCCGAACAATCCCAAGAGACCCAGTACTTC.

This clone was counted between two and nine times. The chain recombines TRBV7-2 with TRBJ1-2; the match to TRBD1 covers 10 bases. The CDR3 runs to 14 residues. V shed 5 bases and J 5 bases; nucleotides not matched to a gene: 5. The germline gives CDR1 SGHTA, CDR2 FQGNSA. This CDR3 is CASSLGQGWYGYTF. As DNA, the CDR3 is TGTGCCAGCAGCCTGGGACAGGGGTGGTATGGCTACACCTTC.

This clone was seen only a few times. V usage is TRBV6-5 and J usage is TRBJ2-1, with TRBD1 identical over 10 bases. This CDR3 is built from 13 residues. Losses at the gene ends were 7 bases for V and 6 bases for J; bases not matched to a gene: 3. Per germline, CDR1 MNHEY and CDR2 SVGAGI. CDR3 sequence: CASTGDRGNEQFF. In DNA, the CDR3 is TGTGCCAGCACTGGGGACAGGGGCAATGAGCAGTTCTTC.

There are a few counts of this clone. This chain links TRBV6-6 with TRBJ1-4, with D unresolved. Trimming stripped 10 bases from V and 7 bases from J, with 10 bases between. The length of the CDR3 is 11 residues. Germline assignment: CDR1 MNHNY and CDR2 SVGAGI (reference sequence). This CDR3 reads CAIQEAEKLFF. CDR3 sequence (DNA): TGTGCCATACAAGAGGCTGAAAAACTGTTTTTT.

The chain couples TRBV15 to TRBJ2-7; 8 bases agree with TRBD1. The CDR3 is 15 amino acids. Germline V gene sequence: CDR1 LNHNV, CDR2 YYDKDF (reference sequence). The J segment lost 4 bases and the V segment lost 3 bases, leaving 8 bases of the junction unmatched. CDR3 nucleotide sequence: TGTGCCACCAGCAGGACCGGGACAGGTATTTACGAGCAGTACTTC. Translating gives CATSRTGTGIYEQYF.

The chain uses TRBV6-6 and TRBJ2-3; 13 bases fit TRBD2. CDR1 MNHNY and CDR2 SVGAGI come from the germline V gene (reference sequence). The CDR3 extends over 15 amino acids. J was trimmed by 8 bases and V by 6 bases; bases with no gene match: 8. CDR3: CASSQLAGGHLTQYF. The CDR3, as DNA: TGTGCCAGCAGCCAACTAGCGGGGGGGCACCTTACGCAGTATTTT.

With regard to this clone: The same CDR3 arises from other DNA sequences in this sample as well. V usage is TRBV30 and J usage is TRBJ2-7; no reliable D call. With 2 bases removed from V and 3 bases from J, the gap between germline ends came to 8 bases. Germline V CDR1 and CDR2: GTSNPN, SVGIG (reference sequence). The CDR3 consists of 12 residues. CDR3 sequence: CAWSPTGYEQYF. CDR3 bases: TGTGCCTGGAGTCCTACGGGCTACGAGCAGTACTTC.

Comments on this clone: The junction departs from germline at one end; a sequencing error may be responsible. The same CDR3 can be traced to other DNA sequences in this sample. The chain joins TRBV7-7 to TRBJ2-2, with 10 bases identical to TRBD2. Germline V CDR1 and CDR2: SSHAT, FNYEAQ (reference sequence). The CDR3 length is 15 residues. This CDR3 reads CASSLAGANTGELFF. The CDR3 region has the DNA TGTGCTAGCAGCCTAGCGGGGGCCAACACCGGGGAGCTGTTTTTT.

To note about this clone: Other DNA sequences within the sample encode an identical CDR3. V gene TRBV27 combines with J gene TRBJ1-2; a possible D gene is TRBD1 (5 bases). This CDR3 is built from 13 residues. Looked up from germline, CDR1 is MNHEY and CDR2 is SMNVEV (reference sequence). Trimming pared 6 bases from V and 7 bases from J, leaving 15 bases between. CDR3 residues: CASSLSGGGGYTF. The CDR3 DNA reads TGTGCCAGCAGCCTATCCGGGGGGGGTGGCTACACCTTC.

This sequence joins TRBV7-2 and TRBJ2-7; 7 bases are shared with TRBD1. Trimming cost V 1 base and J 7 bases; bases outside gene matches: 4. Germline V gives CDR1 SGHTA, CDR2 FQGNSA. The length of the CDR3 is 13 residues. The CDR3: CASSLVGGEEQYF. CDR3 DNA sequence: TGTGCCAGCAGCTTAGTAGGGGGCGAAGAGCAGTACTTC.

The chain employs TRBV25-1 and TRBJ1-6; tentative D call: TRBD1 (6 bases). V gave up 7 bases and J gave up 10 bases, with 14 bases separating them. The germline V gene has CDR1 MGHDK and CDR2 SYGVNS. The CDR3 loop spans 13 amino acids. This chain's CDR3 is CASKEGGNSPLHF. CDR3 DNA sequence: TGTGCCAGCAAAGAGGGGGGGAACTCACCCCTCCACTTT.

As DNA, the CDR3 is TGTGCCATCAGTGCGGGGACAGGGTTAAACTATGGCTACACCTTC. This translates into CAISAGTGLNYGYTF. The chain uses TRBV10-3 and TRBJ1-2; the match to TRBD1 covers 9 bases. Germline loops: CDR1 ENHRY, CDR2 SYGVKD. The trim removed 4 bases at V and 2 bases at J, leaving 5 bases unmatched. The CDR3 is made up of 15 amino acids.

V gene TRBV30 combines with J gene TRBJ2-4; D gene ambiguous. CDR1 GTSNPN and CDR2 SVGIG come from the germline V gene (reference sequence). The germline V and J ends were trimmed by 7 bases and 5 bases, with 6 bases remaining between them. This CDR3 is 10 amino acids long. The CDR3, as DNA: TGTGCCTCGGGTCAAAACATTCAGTACTTC. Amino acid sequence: CASGQNIQYF. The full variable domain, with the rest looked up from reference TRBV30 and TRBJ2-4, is SQTIHQWPATLVQPVGSPLSLECTVEGTSNPNLYWYRQAAGRGLQLLFYSVGIGQISSEVPQNLSASRPQDRQFILSSKKLLLSDSGFYLCASGQNIQYFGAGTRLSVL.

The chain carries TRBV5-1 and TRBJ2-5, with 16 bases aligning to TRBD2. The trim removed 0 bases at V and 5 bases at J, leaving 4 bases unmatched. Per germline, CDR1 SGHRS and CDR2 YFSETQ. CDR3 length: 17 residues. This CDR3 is CASSLAPGLAGGETQYF. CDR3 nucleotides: TGCGCCAGCAGCTTGGCCCCGGGACTAGCGGGAGGGGAGACCCAGTACTTC.

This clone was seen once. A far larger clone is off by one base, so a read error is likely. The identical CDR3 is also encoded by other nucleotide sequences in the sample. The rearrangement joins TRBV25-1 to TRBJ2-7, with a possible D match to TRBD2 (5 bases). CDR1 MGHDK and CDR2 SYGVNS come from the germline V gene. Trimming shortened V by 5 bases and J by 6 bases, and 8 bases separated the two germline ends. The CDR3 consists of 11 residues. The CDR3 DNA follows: TGTGCCAGCAGTAGAGGGTTCGAGCAGTACTTC. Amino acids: CASSRGFEQYF.

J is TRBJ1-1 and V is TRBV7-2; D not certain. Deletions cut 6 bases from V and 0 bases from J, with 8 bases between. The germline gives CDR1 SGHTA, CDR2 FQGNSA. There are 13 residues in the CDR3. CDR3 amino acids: CASSYRMNTEAFF. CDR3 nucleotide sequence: TGTGCCAGCAGTTACCGCATGAACACTGAAGCTTTCTTT.

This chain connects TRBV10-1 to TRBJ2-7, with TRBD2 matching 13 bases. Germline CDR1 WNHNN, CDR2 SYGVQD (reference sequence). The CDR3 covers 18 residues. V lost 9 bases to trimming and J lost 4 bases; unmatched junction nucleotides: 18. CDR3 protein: CASGKPFGTSGTKYEQYF. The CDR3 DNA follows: TGCGCCAGTGGAAAGCCCTTCGGGACTAGCGGGACTAAATACGAGCAGTACTTC.

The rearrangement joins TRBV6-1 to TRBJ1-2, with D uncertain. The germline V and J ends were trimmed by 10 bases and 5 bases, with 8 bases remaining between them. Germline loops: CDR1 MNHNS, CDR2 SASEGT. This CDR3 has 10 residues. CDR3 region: CAIGKYGYTF. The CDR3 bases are TGTGCCATCGGGAAGTATGGCTACACCTTC.

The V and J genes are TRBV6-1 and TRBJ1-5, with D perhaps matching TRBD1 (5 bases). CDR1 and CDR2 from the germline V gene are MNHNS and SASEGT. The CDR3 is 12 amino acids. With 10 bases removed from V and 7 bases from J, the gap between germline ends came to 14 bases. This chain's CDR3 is CATLEGPQPQHF. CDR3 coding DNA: TGTGCCACCTTGGAGGGACCCCAGCCCCAGCATTTT.

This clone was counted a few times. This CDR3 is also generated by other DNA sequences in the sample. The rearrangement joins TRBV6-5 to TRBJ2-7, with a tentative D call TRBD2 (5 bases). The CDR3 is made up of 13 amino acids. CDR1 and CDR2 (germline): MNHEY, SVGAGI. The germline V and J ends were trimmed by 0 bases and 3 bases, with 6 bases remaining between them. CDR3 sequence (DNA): TGTGCCAGCAGTTACTCCCGGGGCTACGAGCAGTACTTC. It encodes CASSYSRGYEQYF.

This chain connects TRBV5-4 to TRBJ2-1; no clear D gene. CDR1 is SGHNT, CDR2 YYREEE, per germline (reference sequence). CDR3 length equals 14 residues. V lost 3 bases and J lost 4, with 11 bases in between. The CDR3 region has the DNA TGTGCCAGCAGCTCGGAAACCTATTACAATGAGCAGTTCTTC. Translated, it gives CASSSETYYNEQFF.

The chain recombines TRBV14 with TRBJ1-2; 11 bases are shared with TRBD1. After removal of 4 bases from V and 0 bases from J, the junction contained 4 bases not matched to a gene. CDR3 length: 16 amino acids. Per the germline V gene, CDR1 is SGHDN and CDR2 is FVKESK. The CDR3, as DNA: TGTGCCAGCAGCCGCCTGGGACAGGGGGCTAACTATGGCTACACCTTC. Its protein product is CASSRLGQGANYGYTF.

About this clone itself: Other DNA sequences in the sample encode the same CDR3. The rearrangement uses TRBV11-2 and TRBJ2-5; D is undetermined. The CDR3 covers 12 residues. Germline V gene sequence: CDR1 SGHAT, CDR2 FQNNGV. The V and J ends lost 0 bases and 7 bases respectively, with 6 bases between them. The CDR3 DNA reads TGTGCCAGCAGCTTAGATCGAGGGACCCAGTACTTC. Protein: CASSLDRGTQYF.